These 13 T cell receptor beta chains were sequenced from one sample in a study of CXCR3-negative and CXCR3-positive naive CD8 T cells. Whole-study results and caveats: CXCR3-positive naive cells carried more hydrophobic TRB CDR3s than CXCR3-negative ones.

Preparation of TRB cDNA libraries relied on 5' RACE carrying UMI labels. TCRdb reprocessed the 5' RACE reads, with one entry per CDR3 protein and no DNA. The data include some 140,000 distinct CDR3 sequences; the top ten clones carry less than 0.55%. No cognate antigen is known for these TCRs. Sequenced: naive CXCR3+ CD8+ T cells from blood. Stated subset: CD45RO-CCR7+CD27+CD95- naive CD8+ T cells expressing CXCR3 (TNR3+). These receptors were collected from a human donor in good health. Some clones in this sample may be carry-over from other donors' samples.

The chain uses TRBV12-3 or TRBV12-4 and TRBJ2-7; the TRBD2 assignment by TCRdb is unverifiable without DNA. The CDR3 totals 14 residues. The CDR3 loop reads CASSLVSGDYEQYF.

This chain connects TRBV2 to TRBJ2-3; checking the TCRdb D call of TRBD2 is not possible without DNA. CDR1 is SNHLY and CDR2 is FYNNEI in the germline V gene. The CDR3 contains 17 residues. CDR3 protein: CASSVRDGEISTDTQYF.

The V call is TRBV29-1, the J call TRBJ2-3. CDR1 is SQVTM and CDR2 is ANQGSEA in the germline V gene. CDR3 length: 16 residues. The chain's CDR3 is CSVVPMAAVSTDTQYF.

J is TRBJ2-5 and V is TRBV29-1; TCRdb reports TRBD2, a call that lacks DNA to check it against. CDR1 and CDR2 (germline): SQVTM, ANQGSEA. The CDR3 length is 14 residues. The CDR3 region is CSVELAGGQETQYF.

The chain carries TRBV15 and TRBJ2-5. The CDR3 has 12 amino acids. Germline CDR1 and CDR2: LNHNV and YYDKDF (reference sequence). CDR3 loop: CATAEATETQYF.

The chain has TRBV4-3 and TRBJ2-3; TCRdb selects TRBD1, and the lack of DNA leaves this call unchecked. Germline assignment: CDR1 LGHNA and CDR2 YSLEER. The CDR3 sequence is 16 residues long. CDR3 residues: CASSQETGGMADTQYF.

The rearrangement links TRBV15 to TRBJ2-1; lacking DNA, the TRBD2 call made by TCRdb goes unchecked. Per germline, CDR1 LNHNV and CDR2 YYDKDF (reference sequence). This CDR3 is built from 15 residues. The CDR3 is CATSRDGARSDEQFF.

The CDR3 region is CASSLPGTSHEQFF. J is TRBJ2-1 and V is TRBV28; the TRBD2 assignment by TCRdb is unverifiable without DNA. Germline CDR1 reads MDHEN; CDR2 reads SYDVKM. The CDR3 spans 14 residues.

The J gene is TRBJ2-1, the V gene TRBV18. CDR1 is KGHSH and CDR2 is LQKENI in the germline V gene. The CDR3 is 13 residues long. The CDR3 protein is CASSPPGENEQFF.

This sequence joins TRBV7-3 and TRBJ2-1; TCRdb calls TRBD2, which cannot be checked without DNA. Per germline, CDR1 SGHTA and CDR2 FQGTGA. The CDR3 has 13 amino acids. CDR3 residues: CASSPTTSGEQFF.

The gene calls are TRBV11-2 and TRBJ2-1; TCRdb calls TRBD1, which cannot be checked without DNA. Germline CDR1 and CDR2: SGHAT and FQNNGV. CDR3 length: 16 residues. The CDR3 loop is CASSDGTGGQYNEQFF.

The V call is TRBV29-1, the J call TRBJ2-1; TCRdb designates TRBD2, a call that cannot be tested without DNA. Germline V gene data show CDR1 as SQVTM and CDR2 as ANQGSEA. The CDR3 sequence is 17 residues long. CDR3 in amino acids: CSVEDETSAGSYNEQFF.

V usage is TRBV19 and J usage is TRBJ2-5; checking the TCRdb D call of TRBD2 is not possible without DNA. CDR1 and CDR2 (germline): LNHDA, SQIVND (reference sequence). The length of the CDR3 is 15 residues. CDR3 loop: CASSITAGGLKTQYF.